These T cell receptor beta chains were read from a single sample in a study of blood T cell repertoires in COVID-19. Method: immunoSEQ multiplex PCR; TCRdb's copy keeps in-frame clones and lacks some. The sample contains under 500,000 clones, approximately 90% of which appear only once. Sequencing input: PBMCs or T cells enriched from blood (not recorded which). These receptor sequences come from a woman aged 18-35 years with acute COVID-19. Each CDR3 is given with its conserved first and last residue. D genes are given only for firm matches. A clone size is listed for some rows: how often the clone was seen (once, few, many), or a class if it is expanded.

>TRBV10-3|TRBJ1-1|.|TRBD1
TGTGCCATCAGCGGACAGGGCTGGACTGAAGCTTTCTTT
CAISGQGWTEAFF
>TRBV5-4|TRBJ2-5|.|TRBD2
TGTGCCAGCAGTCGCCGGGAGGGAGAGACCCAGTACTTC
CASSRREGETQYF
>TRBV10-1|TRBJ2-3|once|.
TGCGCCAGCAGTGAGGACAGATATTCAGAGGATACGCAGTATTTT
CASSEDRYSEDTQYF
>TRBV5-1|TRBJ1-2|.|TRBD1
TGCGCCAGCAGCTTGTCGGGACAGGGTTACACCTTC
CASSLSGQGYTF
>TRBV19|TRBJ2-7|.|TRBD2
TGTGCCAGTAGCTACAGCGGGACTTACGAGCAGTACTTC
CASSYSGTYEQYF
>TRBV7-9|TRBJ1-3|.|.
TGTGCCAGCAGCAGCCAGGGTTCTGGAAACACCATATATTTT
CASSSQGSGNTIYF
>TRBV10-2|TRBJ2-2|few|TRBD1
TGCGCCAGCAGAGGGACAGGGGCCGGGGAGCTGTTTTTT
CASRGTGAGELFF
>TRBV18|TRBJ1-2|.|TRBD1
TGTGCCTCTAGGGGGCCCCTCTATGGCTACACCTTC
CASRGPLYGYTF
>TRBV19|TRBJ1-5|.|.
TGTGCCAGTAGGGGCAGCTATAGCAATCAGCCCCAGCATTTT
CASRGSYSNQPQHF
>TRBV5-5|TRBJ1-1|.|.
TGTGCCAGCAGCTTAGCGGGGAACACTGAAGCTTTCTTT
CASSLAGNTEAFF
>TRBV29-1|TRBJ2-7|.|TRBD1
TGCAGCGTTTCAGGGGGTAGGTCGGACGAGCAGTACTTC
CSVSGGRSDEQYF
>TRBV19|TRBJ1-2|.|TRBD1
TGTGCCAGTAGTATTGGCGGGACAGGAAGAGCTAACTATGGCTACACCTTC
CASSIGGTGRANYGYTF
>TRBV11-2|TRBJ2-3|.|.
TGTGCCAGCAGCTTAGATCAGGCGGGTCTGGGTACAGATACGCAGTATTTT
CASSLDQAGLGTDTQYF
>TRBV20-1|TRBJ2-1|.|TRBD2
TGCAGTGCTAGTTCAGCGGGGGGCCGGGTCAATGAGCAGTTCTTC
CSASSAGGRVNEQFF
>TRBV30|TRBJ1-5|.|.
TGTGCCTGGAGCAACAGTATTTCAGGCAATCAGCCCCAGCATTTT
CAWSNSISGNQPQHF
>TRBV7-9|TRBJ1-3|once|.
TGTGCCAGCAGCAAAGAGGGGGCTGGAAACACCATATATTTT
CASSKEGAGNTIYF
>TRBV29-1|TRBJ1-2|once|.
TGCAGCGTTGAAGATCGCACAGGCTACACCTTC
CSVEDRTGYTF
>TRBV5-1|TRBJ2-2|.|TRBD1
TGCGCCAGCAGCTTTCAGGGGGCGAACACCGGGGAGCTGTTTTTT
CASSFQGANTGELFF
>TRBV9|TRBJ1-5|.|.
TGTGCCAGCAGCTCTACGGGACTCGGCAATCAGCCCCAGCATTTT
CASSSTGLGNQPQHF
>TRBV27|TRBJ2-3|.|TRBD2
TGTGCCAGCCTTCTCACTAGCGGGAGTTTAACAGATACGCAGTATTTT
CASLLTSGSLTDTQYF
>TRBV10-3|TRBJ2-5|.|.
TGTGCCATCGCGGGCAGGCCGGAGACCCAGTACTTC
CAIAGRPETQYF
>TRBV27|TRBJ1-1|.|.
TGTGCCAGCAGTTCCCTTGGGCGGGGGAACACTGAAGCTTTCTTT
CASSSLGRGNTEAFF
>TRBV7-2|TRBJ2-1|.|TRBD1
TGTGCCAGCAGCTTACAACAGGGGGTTCACAATGAGCAGTTCTTC
CASSLQQGVHNEQFF
>TRBV7-9|TRBJ1-4|.|.
TGTGCCAGCAGCTTAGCCAGGGATACAACTAATGAAAAACTGTTTTTT
CASSLARDTTNEKLFF
>TRBV5-1|TRBJ2-7|.|.
TGCGCCAGCAGCCTCCGGGACAATCCCTACGAGCAGTACTTC
CASSLRDNPYEQYF
>TRBV10-3|TRBJ2-1|.|.
TGTGCCATCAGTGATGGGCTCATCTCCTACAATGAGCAGTTCTTC
CAISDGLISYNEQFF
>TRBV11-2|TRBJ2-3|.|.
TGTGCCAGCAGCTTAGATCTAGGCGGGATCACAGATACGCAGTATTTT
CASSLDLGGITDTQYF
>TRBV7-2|TRBJ2-5|.|TRBD2
TGTGCCAGCAGTTCTCACCTAGCGGGAGGGGGAGAGACCCAGTACTTC
CASSSHLAGGGETQYF
>TRBV19|TRBJ1-2|.|TRBD1
TGTGCCAGTAGTATAGGAGGGGGCCAGGGCTACACCTTC
CASSIGGGQGYTF
>TRBV7-2|TRBJ2-7|.|TRBD2
TGTGCCAGCAGCTTACTGTTCGCGGGAGGGCCTAACTCCTACGAGCAGTACTTC
CASSLLFAGGPNSYEQYF
>TRBV21-1|TRBJ2-5|.|.
TGTGCCAGCAGCGTACAGGGACGGGAGACCCAGTACTTC
CASSVQGRETQYF
>TRBV7-2|TRBJ1-6|.|TRBD1
TGTGCCAGCAGTTTCGGGACAGGGGGATTTGATTCACCCCTCCACTTT
CASSFGTGGFDSPLHF
>TRBV3-1/TRBV3-2|TRBJ2-1|.|.
TGTGCCAGCAGCAAAAGTGAGGGCTACAATGAGCAGTTCTTC
CASSKSEGYNEQFF
>TRBV3-1/TRBV3-2|TRBJ1-6|.|.
TGTGCCAGCAGCCAAGGGGGCCTGGAAAATTCACCCCTCCACTTT
CASSQGGLENSPLHF
>TRBV28|TRBJ1-1|.|.
TGTGCCAGCAGTTTAATAAGGGGCACTGAAGCTTTCTTT
CASSLIRGTEAFF
>TRBV7-2|TRBJ1-6|.|.
TGTGCCAGCAGCCTCCAGGGTAACACCCTTCACCTACCGAATTCACCCCTCCACTTT
CASSLQGNTLHLPNSPLHF
>TRBV28|TRBJ1-4|.|.
TGTGCCAGCAGTTCCAGAGCGGGCGGACTGGAGGAAAAACTGTTTTTT
CASSSRAGGLEEKLFF
>TRBV12-3/TRBV12-4|TRBJ2-7|.|.
TGTGCCAGCAGTTTATTAGAGGTGCAGTACTTC
CASSLLEVQYF
>TRBV5-4|TRBJ2-1|few|.
TGTGCCAGCAGCAAACAGGAGAGTTACAATGAGCAGTTCTTC
CASSKQESYNEQFF
>TRBV5-4|TRBJ1-2|once|TRBD1
TGTGCCAGCAGGACCCAGGGGGCGCACTATGGCTACACCTTC
CASRTQGAHYGYTF
>TRBV2|TRBJ1-4|.|.
TGTGCCAGCAGTTTTTCTCAGGGAACTAATGAAAAACTGTTTTTT
CASSFSQGTNEKLFF
>TRBV7-9|TRBJ2-1|.|.
TGTGCCAGCAGCCCCCCGAGCTCCTACAATGAGCAGTTCTTC
CASSPPSSYNEQFF
>TRBV3-1/TRBV3-2|TRBJ1-1|few|TRBD1
TGTGCCAGCAGCAATACCGGGACAGGGGGGAGAAACACTGAAGCTTTCTTT
CASSNTGTGGRNTEAFF
>TRBV3-1/TRBV3-2|TRBJ2-1|once|TRBD2
TGTGCCAGCAGCCCTATAGCGGGGTTGGATGAGCAGTTCTTC
CASSPIAGLDEQFF
>TRBV9|TRBJ2-7|.|TRBD2
TGTGCCAGCAGCGCCACCGGGACTAGCGACTACGAGCAGTACTTC
CASSATGTSDYEQYF
>TRBV15|TRBJ1-2|.|.
TGTGCCACCCTCCATTCTGACAGAGCTAACTATGGCTACACCTTC
CATLHSDRANYGYTF
>TRBV5-6|TRBJ2-7|.|TRBD1
TGTGCCAGCAGCCCCGGACAGGACGAGCAGTACTTC
CASSPGQDEQYF
>TRBV4-3|TRBJ2-1|.|TRBD2
TGCGCCAGCAGCCAAGCGGGAGGTCCGAATGAGCAGTTCTTC
CASSQAGGPNEQFF
>TRBV28|TRBJ1-5|.|TRBD1
TGTGCCAGCAGCCCGGACAGGGTCAGGCAGCCCCAGCATTTT
CASSPDRVRQPQHF
>TRBV5-1|TRBJ1-5|.|TRBD1
TGCGCCAGCAGCCCCACAATGGACAGGGGTCAGCCCCAGCATTTT
CASSPTMDRGQPQHF
>TRBV5-1|TRBJ2-7|few|TRBD1
TGCGCCAGCAGCGTATATACAGGGGCGACCTACGAGCAGTACTTC
CASSVYTGATYEQYF
>TRBV18|TRBJ1-4|.|.
TGTGCCAGCTCACCTTGGTTAGATTCAACTAATGAAAAACTGTTTTTT
CASSPWLDSTNEKLFF
>TRBV15|TRBJ1-2|.|TRBD1
TGTGCCACCAGGACAGGGGGGGATGGCTACACCTTC
CATRTGGDGYTF